This entry lists 15 T cell receptor beta chains sequenced from one sample in a study of blood T cell repertoires in COVID-19. The repertoire was sequenced with immunoSEQ multiplex PCR; TCRdb's copy has only in-frame clones and lacks some. The profile covers about 320,000 clones, with approximately 88% appearing a single time and 1.5% to 2% taken by the ten largest. Sequenced material: peripheral blood. These receptors originate from a woman in her 30s with COVID-19, enrolled during active disease.

This sequence joins TRBV28 and TRBJ1-3; D may be TRBD1 (6 bases). This CDR3 contains 15 residues. CDR1 MDHEN and CDR2 SYDVKM come from the germline V gene. The V end lost 6 bases, the J end lost 2 bases, and 14 bases lay between the germline ends. The CDR3 DNA reads as TGTGCCAGCAGCTTCAGGGGCAGTGCTGGAAACACCATATATTTT. Encoded protein: CASSFRGSAGNTIYF.

The chain joins TRBV5-5 to TRBJ2-3, with D hard to call. V was trimmed by 0 bases and J by 4 bases, leaving 6 bases between them. Germline V gene data show CDR1 as SGHKS and CDR2 as YYEKEE (reference sequence). The CDR3 runs to 13 residues. CDR3 sequence: CASSLGPADTQYF. Here the CDR3 DNA reads TGTGCCAGCAGCTTGGGCCCAGCAGATACGCAGTATTTT.

The CDR3 nucleotides are TGTGCCAGCAGCTTAGAACCAACAGCTGAAGCTTTCTTT. Translation gives CASSLEPTAEAFF. This chain uses TRBV7-9 with TRBJ1-1; no reliable D call. This CDR3 is 13 amino acids long. The germline gives CDR1 SEHNR, CDR2 FQNEAQ (reference sequence). Deletions cut 1 base from V and 6 bases from J, with 9 bases between.

The V and J genes are TRBV3-1 (or the pseudogene TRBV3-2) and TRBJ2-2; 12 bases match TRBD2. The V segment lost 6 bases and the J segment 3 bases; nucleotides outside the gene matches: 2. The CDR3 totals 15 residues. Germline values: CDR1 LGHDT, CDR2 YNNKEL (reference sequence). CDR3 sequence reads: CASRRTSGDTGELFF. DNA of the CDR3: TGTGCCAGCAGACGGACTAGCGGGGACACCGGGGAGCTGTTTTTT.

This sequence joins TRBV6-5 and TRBJ1-2; D remains ambiguous. In germline, CDR1 is MNHEY, CDR2 SVGAGI. V lost 6 bases, J lost 8 bases, and 19 bases lay in between. This CDR3 has 14 amino acids. DNA for the CDR3: TGTGCCAGCAGCCTAACTACAGCCGCGGGAGGCTACACCTTC. Its translation is CASSLTTAAGGYTF.

This clone was found once. The chain couples TRBV18 to TRBJ2-5; 11 positions agree with TRBD2. This CDR3 spans 15 amino acids. J gave up 4 bases and V 3 bases, and 4 bases lay outside the gene matches. CDR1 and CDR2 from the germline V gene are KGHSH and LQKENI. DNA of the CDR3: TGTGCCAGCTCACCGTCCACTAGCGGGGGAGAGACCCAGTACTTC. This translates into CASSPSTSGGETQYF.

This clone was picked up a small number of times. The chain has TRBV5-8 and TRBJ2-1; the D gene is possibly TRBD1 (6 bases). CDR3 length: 15 residues. In germline, CDR1 is SGHTS, CDR2 YDEGEE. V was shortened by 2 bases and J by 6 bases, with 15 bases between the two germline ends. The CDR3 DNA reads as TGTGCCAGCAGCTTCAGGGGATTTCGGGCCAATGAGCAGTTCTTC. Translated: CASSFRGFRANEQFF.

J is TRBJ1-5 and V is TRBV12-1; whether TRBD1, the table's D call, matches the DNA was not checked. TRBV12-1 is flagged as a pseudogene. This CDR3 comprises 17 residues. Here the CDR3 DNA reads TGTGCCAGCAGCTCACCTCCTAAACAGGGGCTCAATCAGCCCCAGCATTTT. The encoded protein is CASSSPPKQGLNQPQHF.

The V call is TRBV4-2, the J call TRBJ2-2, with 12 nucleotides matching TRBD2. The germline gives CDR1 LGHNA, CDR2 YNFKEQ. V shed 2 bases and J 4 bases; nucleotides not matched to a gene: 5. The CDR3 has 17 amino acids. The CDR3 protein is CASSQPSGGAGTGELFF. The CDR3 DNA reads as TGTGCCAGCAGCCAACCTAGCGGGGGGGCGGGCACCGGGGAGCTGTTTTTT.

The rearrangement uses TRBV7-6 and TRBJ2-4, with TRBD2 identical over 9 bases. CDR1 and CDR2 from the germline V gene are SGHVS and FNYEAQ. This CDR3 is 18 amino acids long. V was pared by 3 bases and J by 1 base, with 10 bases of the junction left unmatched. Written as DNA, the CDR3 is TGTGCCAGCAGCTTCCACTACACAAGCGGGGGGGCCAAAAACATTCAGTACTTC. Translation gives CASSFHYTSGGAKNIQYF.

The chain links TRBV6-6 to TRBJ2-6, with a weak D call TRBD1 (5 bases). This CDR3 comprises 15 residues. Germline CDR1 reads MNHNY; CDR2 reads SVGAGI (reference sequence). Deletions cut 8 bases from V and 0 bases from J, with 11 bases between. CDR3 nucleotide sequence: TGTGCCAGCCAGGACAAGCTCTCTGGGGCCAACGTCCTGACTTTC. Translating it yields CASQDKLSGANVLTF.

The V call is TRBV19, the J call TRBJ1-5; 7 bases fit TRBD1. The CDR3 runs 14 residues. CDR1 is LNHDA, CDR2 SQIVND, per germline (reference sequence). J lost 5 bases, V lost 7 bases, and 8 bases had no gene match. For the CDR3, the DNA is TGTGCCAGTACCAGGACAGGAGAGGATCAGCCCCAGCATTTT. Translation: CASTRTGEDQPQHF.

This chain uses TRBV6-5 with TRBJ1-6, with D possibly matching TRBD1 (5 bases). The CDR3 contains 15 residues. Per germline, CDR1 MNHEY and CDR2 SVGAGI. Trimming stripped 5 bases from V and 10 bases from J, with 18 bases between. DNA of the CDR3: TGTGCCAGCAGTAGAGCTATGGGGGGGGAATCACCCCTCCACTTT. It specifies CASSRAMGGESPLHF.

V gene TRBV2 combines with J gene TRBJ1-4, with 9 bases fitting TRBD1. J was trimmed by 7 bases and V by 6 bases; bases with no gene match: 9. Germline V lookup: CDR1 SNHLY, CDR2 FYNNEI. The CDR3 is made up of 15 amino acids. CDR3 sequence: CASRRRDRVGEKLFF. The CDR3 nucleotides are TGTGCCAGCAGACGCCGGGACAGGGTCGGTGAAAAACTGTTTTTT.

The chain uses TRBV5-4 and TRBJ1-6; 9 nucleotides line up with TRBD1. V shed 4 bases, J shed 9 bases, and the junction held 5 bases outside the gene matches. The V gene's germline CDR1 is SGHNT and CDR2 YYREEE (reference sequence). The length of the CDR3 is 14 residues. CDR3 region: CASSKDRGTSPLHF. The DNA of the CDR3 is TGTGCCAGCAGCAAGGACAGGGGAACTTCACCCCTCCACTTT.